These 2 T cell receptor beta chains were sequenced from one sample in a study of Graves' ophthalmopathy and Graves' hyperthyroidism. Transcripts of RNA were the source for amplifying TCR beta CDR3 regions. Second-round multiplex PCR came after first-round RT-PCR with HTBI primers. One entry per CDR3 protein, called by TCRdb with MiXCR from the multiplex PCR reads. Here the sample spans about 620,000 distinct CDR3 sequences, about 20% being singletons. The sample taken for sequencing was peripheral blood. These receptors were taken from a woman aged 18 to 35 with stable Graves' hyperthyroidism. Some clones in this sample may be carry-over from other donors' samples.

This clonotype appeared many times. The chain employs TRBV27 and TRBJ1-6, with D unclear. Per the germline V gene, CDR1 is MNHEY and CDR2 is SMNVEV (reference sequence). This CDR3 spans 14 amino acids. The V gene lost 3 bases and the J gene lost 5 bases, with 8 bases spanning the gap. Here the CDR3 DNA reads TGTGCCAGCAGTTTGGGGTGGGATAATTCACCCCTCCACTTT. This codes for CASSLGWDNSPLHF.

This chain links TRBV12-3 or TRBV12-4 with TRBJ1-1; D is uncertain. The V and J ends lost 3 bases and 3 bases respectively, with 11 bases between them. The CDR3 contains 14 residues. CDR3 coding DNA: TGTGCCAGCAGTTTGACGTCCGGGGACACTGAAGCTTTCTTT. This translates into CASSLTSGDTEAFF.